This is a list of T cell receptor beta chains from one sample in a study of cytomegalovirus exposure and HLA in healthy donors. Produced via immunoSEQ multiplex PCR; TCRdb's table is partial and in-frame only. The sample lists roughly 67,000 clones, 65% to 85% occurring once. The sample comprised PBMCs. The receptors were gathered from a young woman in good health and CMV-seronegative. Each CDR3 is given with its conserved first and last residue. D genes are given only for firm matches. Clone sizes are given selectively: once, few, many, or a class where the clone is expanded.

V	D	J	size	DNA	CDR3
TRBV19	NA	TRBJ1-6	NA	TGTGCCAGTAGTACCGCGACAGAGCGACCCCTCCACTTT	CASSTATERPLHF
TRBV6-4	TRBD1	TRBJ1-1	NA	TGTGCCAGCAGCGCGGAACAGGGGGGGGGCACTGAAGCTTTCTTT	CASSAEQGGGTEAFF
TRBV5-1	NA	TRBJ2-7	NA	TGCGCCAGCAGCTCCAGTCCGGGACGGGACAAGGGGCAGTACTTC	CASSSSPGRDKGQYF
TRBV25-1	NA	TRBJ1-4	NA	TGTGCCAGCAGTGGATATGCGGAAAAACTGTTTTTT	CASSGYAEKLFF
TRBV25-1	TRBD1	TRBJ2-2	NA	TGTGCCAGCAGTGACCCTGGCGGGACAGGGGCGGGCGGGGAGCTGTTTTTT	CASSDPGGTGAGGELFF
TRBV7-9	TRBD1	TRBJ2-7	NA	TGTGCCAGCAGCCCGCCCTGGACAGGCGAGCAGTACTTC	CASSPPWTGEQYF
TRBV18	TRBD1	TRBJ1-4	NA	TGTGCCAGCTCACCGAGTAAACAGGGGGCTTTTGAAAAACTGTTTTTT	CASSPSKQGAFEKLFF
TRBV4-2	TRBD2	TRBJ2-1	NA	TGTGCCAGCAGCCAATTCGGGGGGGGAAGCGGAACCTACAATGAGCAGTTCTTC	CASSQFGGGSGTYNEQFF
TRBV5-1	TRBD1	TRBJ2-7	NA	TGCGCCAGCAGCATAGACAGGGGGCGCCTCTACGAGCAGTACTTC	CASSIDRGRLYEQYF
TRBV19	NA	TRBJ1-5	NA	TGTGCCAGTAGTTGGACAAATAGCAATCAGCCCCAGCATTTT	CASSWTNSNQPQHF
TRBV28	TRBD1	TRBJ1-3	NA	TGTGCCAGCAGACCCGGGACAGGGGGGGCTGGAAACACCATATATTTT	CASRPGTGGAGNTIYF
TRBV7-9	TRBD2	TRBJ2-1	NA	TGTGCCAGCAGCTTAGGACTAGCGGGGGTTGAGCAGTTCTTC	CASSLGLAGVEQFF
TRBV2	NA	TRBJ2-6	NA	TGTGCCAGCAGTATACCTGTGGAGTCTGGGGCCAACGTCCTGACTTTC	CASSIPVESGANVLTF
TRBV25-1	NA	TRBJ2-3	NA	TGTGCCAGCAGTTGGGACATTTCTAGCACAGATACGCAGTATTTT	CASSWDISSTDTQYF
TRBV5-1	TRBD1	TRBJ2-1	NA	TGCGCCAGCAGCGGGGGGGACAGGGGCTTCTCTGAGCAGTTCTTC	CASSGGDRGFSEQFF
TRBV19	TRBD1	TRBJ1-1	few	TGTGCCAGTAGTATAACAACAGGGGGGACTGAAGCTTTCTTT	CASSITTGGTEAFF
TRBV9	NA	TRBJ2-3	NA	TGTGCCAGCAGCGTAGAGGCTCCGCAACGGGGACGGGGGAGCACAGATACGCAGTATTTT	CASSVEAPQRGRGSTDTQYF
TRBV2	TRBD1	TRBJ1-1	NA	TGTGCCAGCAGCGACGAGGGGACAGGAGAAGCTTTCTTT	CASSDEGTGEAFF
TRBV7-6	TRBD1	TRBJ1-1	NA	TGTGCCAGCAGCCTCAGACAGGGACTGAACACTGAAGCTTTCTTT	CASSLRQGLNTEAFF
TRBV5-1	TRBD1	TRBJ1-5	NA	TGCGCCAGCAGCTTAACCCCAGGGGGTAATCAGCCCCAGCATTTT	CASSLTPGGNQPQHF
TRBV27	NA	TRBJ1-4	few	TGTGCCAGCAGCACACTAGGGGGAGATGAAAAACTGTTTTTT	CASSTLGGDEKLFF
TRBV7-6	TRBD1	TRBJ2-2	once	TGTGCCAGCGGGACAGGGGACACCGGGGAGCTGTTTTTT	CASGTGDTGELFF
TRBV19	NA	TRBJ1-1	NA	TGTGCCAGTAGCCCATTTCTGGCCTTGAACACTGAAGCTTTCTTT	CASSPFLALNTEAFF
TRBV5-4	TRBD1	TRBJ1-2	NA	TGTGCCAGCAGCTTAAGGACAGGGGCTGGCTACACCTTC	CASSLRTGAGYTF
TRBV5-1	TRBD2	TRBJ2-1	NA	TGCGCCAGCAGCCCCGGACTAGCGGGGGGGAAAAATGAGCAGTTCTTC	CASSPGLAGGKNEQFF
TRBV7-2	NA	TRBJ2-7	NA	TGTGCCAGCAGCTTAGGTGGGGGGGCGAGCTCCTACGAGCAGTACTTC	CASSLGGGASSYEQYF
TRBV28	NA	TRBJ2-7	NA	TGTGCCAGCAGTTATTACTACGAGCAGTACTTC	CASSYYYEQYF
TRBV29-1	NA	TRBJ1-2	NA	TGCAGCGTTGAGTCTAGAGGGACATTGAAAGCCTTC	CSVESRGTLKAF
TRBV5-6	NA	TRBJ1-2	NA	TGTGCCAGCAGCTTGGCCGTTGTCCAGGCAAATGGCTACACCTTC	CASSLAVVQANGYTF
TRBV6-5	TRBD2	TRBJ2-4	once	TGTGCCAGCAGTTACCGGGGGAGCGGGGGGGTAAACATTCAGTACTTC	CASSYRGSGGVNIQYF
TRBV19	NA	TRBJ2-7	once	TGTGCCAGTAGTAAATCGAGGGGGAGCTCCTACGAGCAGTACTTC	CASSKSRGSSYEQYF
TRBV5-1	NA	TRBJ1-2	NA	TGCGCCAGCAGCTCCCTTTCGGGGGGGGCATTTGGCTACACCTTC	CASSSLSGGAFGYTF
TRBV2	NA	TRBJ1-2	NA	TGTGCCAGCAGTATACAGGGAAACTATGGCTACACCTTC	CASSIQGNYGYTF
TRBV19	NA	TRBJ1-2	NA	TGTGCCAGTAGTATATCGGGGTCCGTCTACTATGGCTACACCTTC	CASSISGSVYYGYTF
TRBV5-1	TRBD1	TRBJ1-6	NA	TGCGCCAGCAGCTTGACCGGACAGGGGGAACCTAATTCACCCCTCCACTTT	CASSLTGQGEPNSPLHF
TRBV6-8	TRBD2	TRBJ2-7	few	TGTGCCAGCAGTGAGCGGGGGAGTTCCTACGAGCAGTACTTC	CASSERGSSYEQYF
TRBV19	TRBD2	TRBJ2-1	few	TGTGCCAGTAGTATCAGCGGGGGGGGGTACAATGAGCAGTTCTTC	CASSISGGGYNEQFF
TRBV28	NA	TRBJ1-2	NA	TGTGCCAGCACCACCACCCGGGAGCGCTTCTATGGCTACACCTTC	CASTTTRERFYGYTF
TRBV6-1	TRBD1	TRBJ2-3	NA	TGTGCCAGCAGTGTGGACAGGGAGGGCACAGATACGCAGTATTTT	CASSVDREGTDTQYF
TRBV18	TRBD1	TRBJ1-6	NA	TGTGCCAGCTCACCGGACAGGGGAAATTCACCCCTCCACTTT	CASSPDRGNSPLHF
TRBV7-2	NA	TRBJ2-7	NA	TGTGCCAGCAGTCCCGGGACTCTGGGGGCCTACGAGCAGTACTTC	CASSPGTLGAYEQYF
TRBV19	TRBD1	TRBJ1-2	NA	TGTGCCAGTAGTGAGACAGGGGGCGCTGACTATGGCTACACCTTC	CASSETGGADYGYTF
TRBV11-2	NA	TRBJ2-7	NA	TGTGCCAGCAGCTCGATCCTGACAGTCTACGAGCAGTACTTC	CASSSILTVYEQYF
TRBV6-1	NA	TRBJ2-7	NA	TGTGCCAGCAGCGAGATAGTTCGGAGCTCCTACGAGCAGTACTTC	CASSEIVRSSYEQYF
TRBV19	TRBD1	TRBJ1-6	NA	TGTGCCAGTAGTATAGGAACGGGACAGGGGTATTCACCCCTCCACTTT	CASSIGTGQGYSPLHF
TRBV11-3	NA	TRBJ2-2	NA	TGTGCCAGCAGCTTATTAACCGGGGAGCTGTTTTTT	CASSLLTGELFF
TRBV5-1	NA	TRBJ2-1	NA	TGCGCCAGCCGACTCGCACGGAACAATGAGCAGTTCTTC	CASRLARNNEQFF
TRBV4-1	NA	TRBJ1-5	NA	TGCGCCAGCAGCCCAATGGGACTGAATCAGCCCCAGCATTTT	CASSPMGLNQPQHF
TRBV7-8	TRBD2	TRBJ2-5	NA	TGTGCCAGCAGCTCCGGGACTAGGGGAACCGGGACCCAGTACTTC	CASSSGTRGTGTQYF
TRBV9	NA	TRBJ2-1	NA	TGTGCCAGCAGCGTAGTAGGAGGGGCCAACAATGAGCAGTTCTTC	CASSVVGGANNEQFF
TRBV7-2	TRBD2	TRBJ2-3	NA	TGTGCCAGCAGCTTAGGTATTAGCGGGGGGTCCTACGCCCGCGATACGCAGTATTTT	CASSLGISGGSYARDTQYF
TRBV14	TRBD1	TRBJ2-2	NA	TGTGCCAGCAGCCGAGGACAGGGCATCACCGGGGAGCTGTTTTTT	CASSRGQGITGELFF